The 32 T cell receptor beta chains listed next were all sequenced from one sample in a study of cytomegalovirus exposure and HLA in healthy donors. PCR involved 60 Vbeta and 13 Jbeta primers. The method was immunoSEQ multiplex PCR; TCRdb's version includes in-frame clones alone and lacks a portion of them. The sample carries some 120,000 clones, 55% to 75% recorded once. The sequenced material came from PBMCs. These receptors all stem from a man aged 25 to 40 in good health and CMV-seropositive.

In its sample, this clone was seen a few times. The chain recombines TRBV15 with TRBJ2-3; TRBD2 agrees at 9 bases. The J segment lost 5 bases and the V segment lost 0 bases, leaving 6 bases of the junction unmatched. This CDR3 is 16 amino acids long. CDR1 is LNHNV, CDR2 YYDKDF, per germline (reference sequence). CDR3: CATSRDRELAGDTQYF. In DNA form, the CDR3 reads TGTGCCACCAGCAGAGATAGGGAACTAGCGGGAGATACGCAGTATTTT.

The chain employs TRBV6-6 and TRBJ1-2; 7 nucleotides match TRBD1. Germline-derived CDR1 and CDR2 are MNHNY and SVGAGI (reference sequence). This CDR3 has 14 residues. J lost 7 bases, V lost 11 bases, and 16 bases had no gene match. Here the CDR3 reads CAGQGVAGPIGYTF. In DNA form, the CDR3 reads TGTGCCGGGCAGGGGGTAGCAGGTCCCATTGGCTACACCTTC.

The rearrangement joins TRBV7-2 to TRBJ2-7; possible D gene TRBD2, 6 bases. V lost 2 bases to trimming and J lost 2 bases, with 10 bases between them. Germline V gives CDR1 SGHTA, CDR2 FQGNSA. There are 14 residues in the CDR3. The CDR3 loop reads CASSLSGGAYEQYF. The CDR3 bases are TGTGCCAGCAGCTTAAGCGGAGGGGCCTACGAGCAGTACTTC.

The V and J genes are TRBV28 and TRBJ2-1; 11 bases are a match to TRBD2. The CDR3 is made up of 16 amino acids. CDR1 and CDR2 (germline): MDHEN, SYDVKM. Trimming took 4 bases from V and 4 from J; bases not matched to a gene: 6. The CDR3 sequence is CASSYGVAGGYNEQFF. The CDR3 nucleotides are TGTGCCAGCAGTTATGGAGTAGCGGGAGGGTACAATGAGCAGTTCTTC.

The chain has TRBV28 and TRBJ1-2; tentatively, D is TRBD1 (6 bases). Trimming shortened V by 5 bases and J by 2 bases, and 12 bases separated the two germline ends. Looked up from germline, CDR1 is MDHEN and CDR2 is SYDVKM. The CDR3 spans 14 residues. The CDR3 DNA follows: TGTGCCAGCAGTCCTCGGACAGAGAACTATGGCTACACCTTC. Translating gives CASSPRTENYGYTF.

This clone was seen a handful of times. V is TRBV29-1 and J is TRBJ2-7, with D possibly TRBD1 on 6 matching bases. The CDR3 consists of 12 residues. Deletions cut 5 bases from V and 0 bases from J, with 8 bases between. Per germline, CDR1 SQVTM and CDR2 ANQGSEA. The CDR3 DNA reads TGCAGCGTTAGGGGGTACTCCTACGAGCAGTACTTC. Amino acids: CSVRGYSYEQYF.

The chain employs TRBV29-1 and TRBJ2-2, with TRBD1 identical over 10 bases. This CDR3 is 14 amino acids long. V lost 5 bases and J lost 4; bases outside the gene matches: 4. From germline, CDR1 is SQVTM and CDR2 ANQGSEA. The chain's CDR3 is CSVPGQGSTGELFF. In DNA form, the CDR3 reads TGCAGCGTTCCGGGACAGGGGAGCACCGGGGAGCTGTTTTTT.

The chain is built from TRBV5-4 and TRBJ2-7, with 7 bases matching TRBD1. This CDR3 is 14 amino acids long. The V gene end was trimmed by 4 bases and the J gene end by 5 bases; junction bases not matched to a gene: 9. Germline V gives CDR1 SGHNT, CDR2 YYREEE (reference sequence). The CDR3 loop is CASSPGQVINEQYF. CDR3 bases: TGTGCCAGCAGCCCTGGACAGGTGATTAACGAGCAGTACTTC.

The CDR3 DNA reads TGTGCCAGCAGCTTGGAGGGGACAGGGAGATCCGGGGAGCTGTTTTTT. Translating gives CASSLEGTGRSGELFF. The chain employs TRBV5-4 and TRBJ2-2; 9 positions agree with TRBD1. The CDR3 length is 16 residues. Germline CDR1 SGHNT, CDR2 YYREEE (reference sequence). Trimming took 0 bases from V and 6 from J; bases not matched to a gene: 6.

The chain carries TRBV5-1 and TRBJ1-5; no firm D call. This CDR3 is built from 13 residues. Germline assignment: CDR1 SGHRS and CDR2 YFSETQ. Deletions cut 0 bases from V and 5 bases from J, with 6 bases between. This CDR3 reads CASSLVGDQPQHF. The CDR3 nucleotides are TGCGCCAGCAGCTTGGTGGGAGATCAGCCCCAGCATTTT.

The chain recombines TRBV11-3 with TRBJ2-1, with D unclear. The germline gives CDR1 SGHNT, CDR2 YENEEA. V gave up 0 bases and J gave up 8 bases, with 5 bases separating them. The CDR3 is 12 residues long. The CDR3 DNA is TGTGCCAGCAGCTTAGATCGGTATGAGCAGTTCTTC. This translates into CASSLDRYEQFF.

CDR3 protein: CASSRTSAYTGELFF. Written as DNA, the CDR3 is TGTGCCAGCAGCCGGACTAGCGCCTACACCGGGGAGCTGTTTTTT. The V call is TRBV11-3, the J call TRBJ2-2; 9 nucleotides match TRBD2. CDR1 and CDR2 from the germline V gene are SGHNT and YENEEA. The junction had 4 bases not matched to a gene; V was cut back by 5 bases and J by 3 bases. The CDR3 loop spans 15 amino acids.

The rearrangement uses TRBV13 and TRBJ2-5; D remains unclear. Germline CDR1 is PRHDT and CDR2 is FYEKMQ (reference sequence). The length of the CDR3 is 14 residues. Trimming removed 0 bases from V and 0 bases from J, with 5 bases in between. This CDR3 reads CASSLGGYQETQYF. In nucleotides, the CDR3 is TGTGCCAGCAGCTTAGGGGGCTACCAAGAGACCCAGTACTTC. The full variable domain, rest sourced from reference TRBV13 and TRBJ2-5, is AAGVIQSPRHLIKEKRETATLKCYPIPRHDTVYWYQQGPGQDPQFLISFYEKMQSDKGSIPDRFSAQQFSDYHSELNMSSLELGDSALYFCASSLGGYQETQYFGPGTRLLVL.

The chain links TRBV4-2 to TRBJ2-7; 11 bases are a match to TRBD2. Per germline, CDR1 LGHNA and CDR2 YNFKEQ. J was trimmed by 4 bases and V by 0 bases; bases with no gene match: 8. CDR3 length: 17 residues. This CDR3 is CASSQDPLAGGEYEQYF. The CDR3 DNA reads TGTGCCAGCAGCCAAGATCCCCTAGCGGGAGGCGAATACGAGCAGTACTTC.

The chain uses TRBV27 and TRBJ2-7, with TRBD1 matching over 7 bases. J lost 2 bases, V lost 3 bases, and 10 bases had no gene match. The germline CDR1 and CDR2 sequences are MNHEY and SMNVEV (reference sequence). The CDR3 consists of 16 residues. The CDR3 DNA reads TGTGCCAGCAGTTTGGGTAAAGGGACAGCTACCTACGAGCAGTACTTC. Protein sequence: CASSLGKGTATYEQYF.

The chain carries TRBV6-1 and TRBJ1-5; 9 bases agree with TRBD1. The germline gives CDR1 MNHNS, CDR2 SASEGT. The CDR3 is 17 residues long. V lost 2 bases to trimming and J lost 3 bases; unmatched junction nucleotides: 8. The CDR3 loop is CASSEFPGTGNNQPQHF. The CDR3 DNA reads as TGTGCCAGCAGTGAATTTCCCGGGACAGGGAACAATCAGCCCCAGCATTTT.

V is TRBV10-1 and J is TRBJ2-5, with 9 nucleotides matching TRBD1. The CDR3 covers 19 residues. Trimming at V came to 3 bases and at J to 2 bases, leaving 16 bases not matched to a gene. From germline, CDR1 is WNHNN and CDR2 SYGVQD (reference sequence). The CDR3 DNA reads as TGCGCCAGCAGTGACCTTACAGGGGGCCCTTTTCCCCGGCAAGAGACCCAGTACTTC. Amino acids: CASSDLTGGPFPRQETQYF.

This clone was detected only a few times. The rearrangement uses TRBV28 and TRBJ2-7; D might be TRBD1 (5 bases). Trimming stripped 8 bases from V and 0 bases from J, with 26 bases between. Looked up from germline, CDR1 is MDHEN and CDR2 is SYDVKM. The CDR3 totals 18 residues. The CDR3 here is CASSVQVRAAGASYEQYF. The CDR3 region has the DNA TGTGCCAGCTCTGTCCAAGTCAGGGCGGCAGGAGCCTCCTACGAGCAGTACTTC. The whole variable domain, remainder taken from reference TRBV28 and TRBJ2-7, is DVKVTQSSRYLVKRTGEKVFLECVQDMDHENMFWYRQDPGLGLRLIYFSYDVKMKEKGDIPEGYSVSREKKERFSLILESASTNQTSMYLCASSVQVRAAGASYEQYFGPGTRLTVT.

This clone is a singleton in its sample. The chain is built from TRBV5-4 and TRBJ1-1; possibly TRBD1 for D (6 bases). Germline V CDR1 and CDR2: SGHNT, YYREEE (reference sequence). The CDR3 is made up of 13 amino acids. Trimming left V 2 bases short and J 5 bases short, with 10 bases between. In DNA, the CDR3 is TGTGCCAGCAGCTTCCCGACAGGAACTGAAGCTTTCTTT. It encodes CASSFPTGTEAFF.

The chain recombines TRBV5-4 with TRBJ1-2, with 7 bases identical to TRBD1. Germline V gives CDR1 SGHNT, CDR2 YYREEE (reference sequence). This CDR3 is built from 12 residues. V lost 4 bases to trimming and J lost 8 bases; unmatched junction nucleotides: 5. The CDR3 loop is CASSLGQEGYTF. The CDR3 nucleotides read TGTGCCAGCAGCCTAGGACAGGAAGGCTACACCTTC.

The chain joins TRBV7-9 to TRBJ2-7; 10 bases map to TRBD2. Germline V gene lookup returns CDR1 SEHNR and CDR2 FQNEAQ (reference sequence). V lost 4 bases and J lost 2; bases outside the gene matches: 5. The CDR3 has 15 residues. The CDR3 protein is CASSSWTSGTYEQYF. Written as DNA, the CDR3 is TGTGCCAGCAGCTCATGGACTAGCGGCACCTACGAGCAGTACTTC.

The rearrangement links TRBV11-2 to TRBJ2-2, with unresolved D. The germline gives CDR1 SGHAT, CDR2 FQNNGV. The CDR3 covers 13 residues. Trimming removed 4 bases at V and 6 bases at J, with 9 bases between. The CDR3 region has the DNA TGTGCCAGCAGCTCGCCCGGAGCCGGGGAGCTGTTTTTT. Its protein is CASSSPGAGELFF.

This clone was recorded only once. CDR3 amino acids: CASSPYRQGKNIQYF. CDR3 sequence (DNA): TGTGCCAGCAGTCCCTATAGACAAGGCAAAAACATTCAGTACTTC. The chain recombines TRBV28 with TRBJ2-4; D remains unclear. This CDR3 comprises 15 residues. V was clipped by 5 bases and J by 3 bases, with 14 bases between them. Germline-derived CDR1 and CDR2 are MDHEN and SYDVKM. Variable domain in full (rest from reference TRBV28 and TRBJ2-4): DVKVTQSSRYLVKRTGEKVFLECVQDMDHENMFWYRQDPGLGLRLIYFSYDVKMKEKGDIPEGYSVSREKKERFSLILESASTNQTSMYLCASSPYRQGKNIQYFGAGTRLSVL.

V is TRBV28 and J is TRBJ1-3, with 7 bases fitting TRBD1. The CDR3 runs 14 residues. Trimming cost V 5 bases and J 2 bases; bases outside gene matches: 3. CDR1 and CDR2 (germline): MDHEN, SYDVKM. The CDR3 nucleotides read TGTGCCAGCAGTACGACAGGGACTGGAAACACCATATATTTT. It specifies CASSTTGTGNTIYF.

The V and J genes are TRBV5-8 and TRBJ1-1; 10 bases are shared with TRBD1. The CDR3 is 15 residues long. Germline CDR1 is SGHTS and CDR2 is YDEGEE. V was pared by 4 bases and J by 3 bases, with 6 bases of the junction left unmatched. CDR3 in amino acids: CASSPGTGVDTEAFF. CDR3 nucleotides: TGTGCCAGCAGCCCCGGGACAGGGGTTGACACTGAAGCTTTCTTT.

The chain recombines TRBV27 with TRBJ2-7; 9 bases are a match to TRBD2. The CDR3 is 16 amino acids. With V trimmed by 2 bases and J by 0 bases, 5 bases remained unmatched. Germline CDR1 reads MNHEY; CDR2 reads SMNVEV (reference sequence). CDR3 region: CASSLLAGFSSYEQYF. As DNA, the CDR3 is TGTGCCAGCAGTTTACTAGCGGGGTTTAGCTCCTACGAGCAGTACTTC.

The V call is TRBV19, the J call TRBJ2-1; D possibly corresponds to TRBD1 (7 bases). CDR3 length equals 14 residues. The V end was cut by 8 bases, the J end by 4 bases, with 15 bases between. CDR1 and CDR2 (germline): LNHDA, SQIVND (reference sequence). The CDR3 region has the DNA TGTGCCAGTCGTCAGGGGGGACTTTACAATGAGCAGTTCTTC. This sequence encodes CASRQGGLYNEQFF.

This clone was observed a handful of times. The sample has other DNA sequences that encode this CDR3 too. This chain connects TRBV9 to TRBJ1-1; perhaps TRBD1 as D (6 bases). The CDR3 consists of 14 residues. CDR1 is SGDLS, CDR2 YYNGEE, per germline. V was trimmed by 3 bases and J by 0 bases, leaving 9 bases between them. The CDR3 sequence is CASSATGMNTEAFF. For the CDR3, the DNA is TGTGCCAGCAGCGCCACAGGGATGAACACTGAAGCTTTCTTT.

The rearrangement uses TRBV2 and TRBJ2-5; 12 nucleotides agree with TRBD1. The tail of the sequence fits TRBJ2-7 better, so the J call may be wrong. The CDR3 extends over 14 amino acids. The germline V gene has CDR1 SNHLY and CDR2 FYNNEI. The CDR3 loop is CASNPGQGAHEQYF. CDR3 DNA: TGTGCCAGCAACCCGGGACAGGGGGCTCACGAGCAGTACTTC.

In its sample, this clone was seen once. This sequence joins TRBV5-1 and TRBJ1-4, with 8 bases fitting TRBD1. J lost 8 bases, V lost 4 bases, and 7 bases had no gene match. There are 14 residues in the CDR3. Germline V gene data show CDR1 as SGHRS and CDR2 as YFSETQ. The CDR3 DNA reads TGCGCCAGCAGCCTGGACAGGGTGCGGGAAAAACTGTTTTTT. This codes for CASSLDRVREKLFF. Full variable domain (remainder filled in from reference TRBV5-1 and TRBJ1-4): KAGVTQTPRYLIKTRGQQVTLSCSPISGHRSVSWYQQTPGQGLQFLFEYFSETQRNKGNFPGRFSGRQFSNSRSEMNVSTLELGDSALYLCASSLDRVREKLFFGSGTQLSVL.

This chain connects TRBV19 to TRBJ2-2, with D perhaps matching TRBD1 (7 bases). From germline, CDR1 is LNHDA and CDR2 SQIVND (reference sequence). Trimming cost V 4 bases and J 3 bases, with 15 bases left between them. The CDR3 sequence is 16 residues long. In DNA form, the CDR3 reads TGTGCCAGTAGTACCTCAGGGGGGCCGTACACCGGGGAGCTGTTTTTT. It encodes CASSTSGGPYTGELFF.

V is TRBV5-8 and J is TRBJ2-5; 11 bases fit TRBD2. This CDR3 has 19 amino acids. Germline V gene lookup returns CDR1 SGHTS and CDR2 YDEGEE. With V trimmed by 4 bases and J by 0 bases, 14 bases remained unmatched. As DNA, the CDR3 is TGTGCCAGCAGCCCTGGTGCGGGGGGACTAGCGGCGTACCAAGAGACCCAGTACTTC. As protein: CASSPGAGGLAAYQETQYF.